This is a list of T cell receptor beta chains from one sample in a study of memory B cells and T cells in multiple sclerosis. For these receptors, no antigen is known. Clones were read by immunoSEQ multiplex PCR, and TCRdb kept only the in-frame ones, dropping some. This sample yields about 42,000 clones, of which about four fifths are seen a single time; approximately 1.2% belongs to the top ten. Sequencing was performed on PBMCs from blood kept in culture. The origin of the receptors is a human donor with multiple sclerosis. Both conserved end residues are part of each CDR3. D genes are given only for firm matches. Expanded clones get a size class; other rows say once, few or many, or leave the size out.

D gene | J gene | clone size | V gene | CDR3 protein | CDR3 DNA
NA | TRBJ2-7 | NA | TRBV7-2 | CASRSKEGGRSYEQYF | TGTGCCAGCAGGTCCAAGGAGGGCGGGCGCTCCTACGAGCAGTACTTC
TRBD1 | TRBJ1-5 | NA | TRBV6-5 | CASSQDREANQPQHF | TGTGCCAGCAGTCAAGACAGGGAAGCAAATCAGCCCCAGCATTTT
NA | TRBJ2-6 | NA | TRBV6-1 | CAVQGGGANVLTF | TGTGCCGTGCAGGGGGGTGGGGCCAACGTCCTGACTTTC
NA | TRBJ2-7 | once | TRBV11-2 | CASSTSRLHEQYF | TGTGCCAGCAGCACGAGTAGGCTCCACGAGCAGTACTTC
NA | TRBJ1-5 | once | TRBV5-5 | CASSMAGYNQPQHF | TGTGCCAGCAGCATGGCGGGGTACAATCAGCCCCAGCATTTT
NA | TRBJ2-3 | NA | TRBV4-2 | CASSQDSHYADTQYF | TGTGCCAGCAGCCAAGACTCCCATTACGCAGATACGCAGTATTTT
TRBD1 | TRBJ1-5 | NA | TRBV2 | CASSGGQAGRSNQPQHF | TGTGCCAGCAGTGGGGGACAGGCCGGGAGGAGCAATCAGCCCCAGCATTTT
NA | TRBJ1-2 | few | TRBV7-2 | CASSRGGNYGHGYTF | TGTGCCAGCAGCCGTGGCGGAAACTATGGTCATGGCTACACCTTC
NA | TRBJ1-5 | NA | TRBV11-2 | CASSLGGHYQPQHF | TGTGCCAGCAGCTTAGGGGGACATTATCAGCCCCAGCATTTT
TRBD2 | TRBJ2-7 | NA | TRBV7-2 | CASSLAASGGPLGEQYF | TGTGCCAGCAGCTTAGCGGCTAGCGGGGGGCCCTTAGGAGAGCAGTACTTC
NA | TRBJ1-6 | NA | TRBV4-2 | CASSQERTDHSPLHF | TGTGCCAGCAGCCAAGAAAGGACAGACCATTCACCCCTCCACTTT
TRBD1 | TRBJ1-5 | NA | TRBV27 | CASSLTGGSYSNQPQHF | TGTGCCAGCAGTTTAACAGGGGGCTCCTATAGCAATCAGCCCCAGCATTTT
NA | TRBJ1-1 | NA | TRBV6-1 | CATSWGAVNTEAFF | TGTGCCACGTCTTGGGGGGCGGTGAACACTGAAGCTTTCTTT
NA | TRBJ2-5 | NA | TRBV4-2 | CASSQGGGEGTQYF | TGTGCCAGCAGCCAAGGGGGGGGCGAGGGGACCCAGTACTTC
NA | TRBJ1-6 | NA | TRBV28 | CASISANSPLHF | TGTGCCAGCATCTCGGCCAACTCACCCCTCCACTTT
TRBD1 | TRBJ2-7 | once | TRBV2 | CASSRQGASYEQYF | TGTGCCAGCAGCAGACAGGGGGCATCCTACGAGCAGTACTTC
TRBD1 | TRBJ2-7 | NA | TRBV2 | CASSLDGTGPYEQYF | TGTGCCAGCAGCTTAGATGGGACAGGCCCCTACGAGCAGTACTTC
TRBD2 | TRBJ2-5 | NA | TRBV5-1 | CASSLGGAGGQETQYF | TGCGCCAGCAGCTTGGGAGGAGCGGGGGGGCAAGAGACCCAGTACTTC
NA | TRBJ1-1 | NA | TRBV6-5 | CASSSAGPEAFF | TGTGCCAGCAGTTCGGCCGGGCCAGAAGCTTTCTTT
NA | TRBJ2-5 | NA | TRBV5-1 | CASSLIGGQGGETQYF | TGCGCCAGCAGCTTGATAGGGGGTCAAGGGGGAGAGACCCAGTACTTC
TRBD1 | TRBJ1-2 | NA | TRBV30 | CAWSADRVGGYTF | TGTGCCTGGAGCGCTGACAGGGTAGGGGGCTACACCTTC
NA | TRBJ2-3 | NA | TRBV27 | CASSLSVSTDTQYF | TGTGCCAGCAGTTTATCAGTTAGCACAGATACGCAGTATTTT
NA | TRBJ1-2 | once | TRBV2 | CASSDGPFTDNYGYTF | TGTGCCAGCAGCGACGGGCCCTTCACGGATAACTATGGCTACACCTTC
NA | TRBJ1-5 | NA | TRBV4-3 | CASSQEGGIDQPQHF | TGCGCCAGCAGCCAAGAGGGGGGGATTGATCAGCCCCAGCATTTT
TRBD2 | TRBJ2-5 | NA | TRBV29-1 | CSVEGRGSGGRETQYF | TGCAGCGTTGAGGGCAGGGGTAGCGGGGGTCGGGAGACCCAGTACTTC
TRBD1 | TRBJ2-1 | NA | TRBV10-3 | CAISESGTDNEQFF | TGTGCCATCAGTGAGTCGGGGACAGACAATGAGCAGTTCTTC
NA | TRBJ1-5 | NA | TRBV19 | CASSIVLNQPQHF | TGTGCCAGTAGTATAGTTCTTAATCAGCCCCAGCATTTT
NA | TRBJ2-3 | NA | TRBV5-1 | CASSARRFDTQYF | TGCGCCAGCAGCGCACGAAGGTTCGATACGCAGTATTTT
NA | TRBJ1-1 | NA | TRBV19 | CASSIQVSTEAFF | TGTGCCAGTAGTATCCAGGTGAGCACTGAAGCTTTCTTT
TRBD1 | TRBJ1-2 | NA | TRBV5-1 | CASSWGRDRINYGYTF | TGCGCCAGCAGCTGGGGCCGGGACAGAATAAACTATGGCTACACCTTC